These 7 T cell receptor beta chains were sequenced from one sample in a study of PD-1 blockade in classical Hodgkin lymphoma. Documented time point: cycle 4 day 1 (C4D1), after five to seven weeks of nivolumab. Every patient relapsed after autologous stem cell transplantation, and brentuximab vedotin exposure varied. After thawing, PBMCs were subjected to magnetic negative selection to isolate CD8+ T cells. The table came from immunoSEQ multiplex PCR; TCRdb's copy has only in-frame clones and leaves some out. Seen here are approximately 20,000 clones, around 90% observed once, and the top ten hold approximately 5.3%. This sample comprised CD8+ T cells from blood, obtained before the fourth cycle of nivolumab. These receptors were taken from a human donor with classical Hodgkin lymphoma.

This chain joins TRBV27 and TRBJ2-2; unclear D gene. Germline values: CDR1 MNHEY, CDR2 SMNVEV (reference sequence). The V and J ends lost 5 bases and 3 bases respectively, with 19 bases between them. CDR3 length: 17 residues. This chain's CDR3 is CASSPLVVRSYTGELFF. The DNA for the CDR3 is TGTGCCAGCAGTCCCCTGGTGGTGCGGAGCTACACCGGGGAGCTGTTTTTT.

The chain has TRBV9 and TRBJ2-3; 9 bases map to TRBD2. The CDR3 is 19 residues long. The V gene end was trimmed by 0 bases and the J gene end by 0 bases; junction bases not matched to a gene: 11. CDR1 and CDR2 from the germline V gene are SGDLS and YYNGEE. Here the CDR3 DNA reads TGTGCCAGCAGCGTAGCCCTTAGCGGGAGAGGTAGCAGCACAGATACGCAGTATTTT. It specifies CASSVALSGRGSSTDTQYF.

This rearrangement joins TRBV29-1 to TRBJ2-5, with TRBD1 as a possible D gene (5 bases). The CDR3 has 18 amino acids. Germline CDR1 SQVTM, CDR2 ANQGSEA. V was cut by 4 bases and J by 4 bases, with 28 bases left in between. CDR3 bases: TGCAGCGTTGTCCCCTTTTTCGCCCTCAGGGTCGTGGGAGAGACCCAGTACTTC. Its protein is CSVVPFFALRVVGETQYF.

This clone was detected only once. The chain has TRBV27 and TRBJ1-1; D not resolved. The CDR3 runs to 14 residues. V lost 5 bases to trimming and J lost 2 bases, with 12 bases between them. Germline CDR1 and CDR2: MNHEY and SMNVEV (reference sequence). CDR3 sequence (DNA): TGTGCCAGCAGTCTCCGACACCCTAACACTGAAGCTTTCTTT. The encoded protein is CASSLRHPNTEAFF.

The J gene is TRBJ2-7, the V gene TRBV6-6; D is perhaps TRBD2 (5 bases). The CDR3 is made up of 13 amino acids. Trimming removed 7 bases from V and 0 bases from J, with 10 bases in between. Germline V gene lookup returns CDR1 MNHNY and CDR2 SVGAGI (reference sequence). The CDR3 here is CASKEGNSYEQYF. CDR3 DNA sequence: TGTGCCAGCAAAGAGGGCAACTCCTACGAGCAGTACTTC.

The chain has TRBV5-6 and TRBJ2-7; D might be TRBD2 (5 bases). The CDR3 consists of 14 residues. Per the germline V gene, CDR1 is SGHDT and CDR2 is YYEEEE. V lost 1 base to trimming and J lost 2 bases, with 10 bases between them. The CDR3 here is CASSLFGEAYEQYF. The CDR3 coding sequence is TGTGCCAGCAGCTTGTTCGGGGAAGCCTACGAGCAGTACTTC. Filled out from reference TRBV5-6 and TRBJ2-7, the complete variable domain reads DAGVTQSPTHLIKTRGQQVTLRCSPKSGHDTVSWYQQALGQGPQFIFQYYEEEERQRGNFPDRFSGHQFPNYSSELNVNALLLGDSALYLCASSLFGEAYEQYFGPGTRLTVT.

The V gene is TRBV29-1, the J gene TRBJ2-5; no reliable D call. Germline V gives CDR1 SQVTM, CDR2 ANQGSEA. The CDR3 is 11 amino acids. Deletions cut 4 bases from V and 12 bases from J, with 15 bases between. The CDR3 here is CSVALDRIKYF. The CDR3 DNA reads TGCAGCGTTGCATTAGATCGGATCAAGTACTTC.